This is a list of T cell receptor beta chains from one sample in a study of shared clonotypes between healthy human individuals. The data were produced by immunoSEQ multiplex PCR, yet TCRdb's version contains in-frame clones alone and is incomplete. The sample includes approximately 2,200,000 clones, 90% to 95% of them seen just once. Sequencing input: naive CD8+ T cells from PBMCs. These TCRs come from a man aged 18 to 30 in good health. Some clones in this sample may be carry-over from other donors' samples. The CDR3 runs from the conserved cysteine through the conserved F or W. The D gene is left open where the match is weak. The size entry is marked missing in some rows and otherwise reads once, few, many or a size class.

cdr3_aa,cdr3_nt,j_call,d_call,clone_size,v_call
CASSHAGGDPGAFF,TGTGCCAGCAGTCACGCGGGGGGGGACCCAGGGGCTTTCTTT,TRBJ1-1,NA,NA,TRBV27
CASSYLSSSLSGQGLTGELFF,TGTGCCAGCAGTTACCTCTCCTCTTCGTTGTCCGGACAGGGTCTTACCGGGGAGCTGTTTTTT,TRBJ2-2,TRBD1,NA,TRBV27
CSARAQETQYF,TGCAGTGCTAGAGCCCAAGAGACCCAGTACTTC,TRBJ2-5,NA,NA,TRBV20-1
CASSVTGTGYGYTF,TGTGCCAGCAGCGTAACCGGGACAGGGTACGGCTACACCTTC,TRBJ1-2,TRBD1,NA,TRBV7-9
CASSLRVAATDTQYF,TGTGCCAGCAGCCTCAGGGTAGCGGCTACAGATACGCAGTATTTT,TRBJ2-3,NA,NA,TRBV7-3
CASSFEGRGYEQYF,TGTGCCAGCAGCTTCGAGGGCAGGGGCTACGAGCAGTACTTC,TRBJ2-7,NA,NA,TRBV5-5
CASSSPRGQFF,TGTGCCAGCAGCTCTCCCAGGGGGCAGTTCTTC,TRBJ2-1,NA,NA,TRBV11-2
CSAYRGNEQFF,TGCAGTGCTTACAGGGGTAATGAGCAGTTCTTC,TRBJ2-1,TRBD1,NA,TRBV20-1
CASSSPRQYSYEQYF,TGTGCCAGCAGCTCCCCCAGGCAGTACTCCTACGAGCAGTACTTC,TRBJ2-7,NA,NA,TRBV28
CASSLSYRAGNTIYF,TGTGCCAGCAGCTTATCTTACAGGGCTGGAAACACCATATATTTT,TRBJ1-3,NA,NA,TRBV7-9
CASSGPLGRLYF,TGTGCCAGCAGCGGCCCTTTAGGGAGGTTGTACTTC,TRBJ2-7,NA,NA,TRBV9
CASSLGPGAGEETQYF,TGTGCCAGCAGTCTGGGACCGGGGGCTGGGGAAGAGACCCAGTACTTC,TRBJ2-5,NA,NA,TRBV27
CASSLAVVTTNTEAFF,TGCGCCAGCAGCTTGGCCGTGGTCACGACGAACACTGAAGCTTTCTTT,TRBJ1-1,NA,NA,TRBV5-1
CATSFEGGHQETQYF,TGTGCCACCAGCTTTGAAGGGGGCCACCAAGAGACCCAGTACTTC,TRBJ2-5,TRBD1,NA,TRBV15
CASSFGRSEQYF,TGTGCCAGCAGTTTTGGGCGATCCGAGCAGTACTTC,TRBJ2-7,NA,NA,TRBV28
CASSFELDAQYF,TGTGCCAGCAGCTTTGAACTAGACGCGCAGTATTTT,TRBJ2-3,NA,NA,TRBV7-9
CASSLGGSSYEQYF,TGTGCCAGCAGTTTGGGCGGGAGTTCCTACGAGCAGTACTTC,TRBJ2-7,TRBD2,NA,TRBV27
CASSSRGANTEAFF,TGTGCCAGCAGCTCAAGGGGAGCGAACACTGAAGCTTTCTTT,TRBJ1-1,NA,NA,TRBV11-3
CASSLTYEQYF,TGTGCCAGCAGCCTTACGTACGAGCAGTACTTC,TRBJ2-7,NA,NA,TRBV11-2
CASSLSGRVHEQFF,TGCGCCAGCAGCCTGTCCGGAAGGGTCCATGAGCAGTTCTTC,TRBJ2-1,NA,NA,TRBV4-1
CSVETGGQTDTQYF,TGCAGCGTTGAGACAGGGGGCCAGACAGATACGCAGTATTTT,TRBJ2-3,TRBD1,NA,TRBV29-1
CASSLGLAVYNEQFF,TGCGCCAGCAGCCTGGGACTAGCGGTCTACAATGAGCAGTTCTTC,TRBJ2-1,TRBD2,NA,TRBV4-3
CASSYPSNQTSGRVGETQYF,TGTGCCAGCAGCTACCCTTCAAATCAGACTAGCGGGAGGGTTGGAGAGACCCAGTACTTC,TRBJ2-5,TRBD2,NA,TRBV9
CASTSGREGEKLFF,TGTGCCAGCACATCGGGCAGGGAGGGCGAAAAACTGTTTTTT,TRBJ1-4,NA,NA,TRBV28
CASSLDSGYEQYF,TGTGCCAGTAGTTTGGACAGTGGCTACGAGCAGTACTTC,TRBJ2-7,NA,many,TRBV19
CASSLAGTSVVEQYF,TGTGCCAGCAGCTTAGCTGGGACTAGCGTAGTGGAGCAGTACTTC,TRBJ2-7,TRBD2,NA,TRBV7-9
CASSPGLAGGITDTQYF,TGCGCCAGCAGCCCCGGACTAGCGGGAGGGATCACAGATACGCAGTATTTT,TRBJ2-3,TRBD2,NA,TRBV4-1
CASSYRQGLGGPSTDTQYF,TGTGCCAGCAGCTACAGACAGGGTCTCGGGGGACCCAGCACAGATACGCAGTATTTT,TRBJ2-3,NA,NA,TRBV7-2
CASSQVVGKNPYEQYF,TGTGCCAGCAGCCAAGTGGTCGGGAAAAATCCCTACGAGCAGTACTTC,TRBJ2-7,NA,NA,TRBV4-2
CASSEDRGPRHYF,TGTGCCAGCAGTGAAGATAGGGGACCCCGCCACTATTTT,TRBJ2-3,NA,NA,TRBV2
CASRVRGTNTEAFF,TGTGCCAGTAGAGTTCGGGGGACGAACACTGAAGCTTTCTTT,TRBJ1-1,NA,NA,TRBV19
CASSFGMEKLFF,TGTGCCAGCAGCTTTGGGATGGAAAAACTGTTTTTT,TRBJ1-4,NA,NA,TRBV5-5
CASSLRGRGEKLFF,TGTGCCAGCAGCCTCAGGGGACGGGGTGAAAAACTGTTTTTT,TRBJ1-4,NA,NA,TRBV28
CASSASLDTDTQYF,TGTGCCAGCTCAGCAAGCCTCGACACAGATACGCAGTATTTT,TRBJ2-3,NA,NA,TRBV18
CASTPRTGASDTQYF,TGTGCCAGCACCCCAAGGACAGGAGCTTCAGATACGCAGTATTTT,TRBJ2-3,TRBD1,NA,TRBV27
CATRGLAGIYNEQFF,TGTGCCACCAGAGGACTAGCGGGAATCTACAATGAGCAGTTCTTC,TRBJ2-1,TRBD2,NA,TRBV19
CASSRPGQGTYEQYF,TGTGCCAGTAGTCGACCGGGACAGGGCACCTACGAGCAGTACTTC,TRBJ2-7,TRBD1,NA,TRBV19
CASSEGTSGYEQYF,TGTGCCAGCAGCGAAGGGACTAGCGGCTACGAGCAGTACTTC,TRBJ2-7,TRBD2,NA,TRBV7-2
CASSPGQPQHF,TGTGCCAGCAGTCCTGGGCAGCCCCAGCATTTT,TRBJ1-5,NA,few,TRBV28
CASSLGSNTIYF,TGTGCCAGCAGCCTCGGGTCCAACACCATATATTTT,TRBJ1-3,NA,NA,TRBV28
CASSPGLATDTQYF,TGTGCCAGCAGCCCGGGACTAGCGACAGATACGCAGTATTTT,TRBJ2-3,TRBD2,NA,TRBV11-2
CASSLGSVPANYGYTF,TGTGCCAGCAGCCTAGGGTCGGTTCCAGCTAACTATGGCTACACCTTC,TRBJ1-2,NA,NA,TRBV27
CASSLNVGEQFF,TGTGCCAGCAGCCTGAATGTAGGTGAGCAGTTCTTC,TRBJ2-1,NA,NA,TRBV5-6
CASSELAGGYNEQFF,TGTGCCAGCAGTGAGCTAGCGGGAGGGTACAATGAGCAGTTCTTC,TRBJ2-1,TRBD2,NA,TRBV6-6
CASNGIRGQPQHF,TGTGCCAGCAACGGGATAAGAGGTCAGCCCCAGCATTTT,TRBJ1-5,NA,NA,TRBV28
CASSLESPLNYGYTF,TGTGCCAGCAGCTTAGAATCGCCGCTGAACTATGGCTACACCTTC,TRBJ1-2,NA,NA,TRBV7-9
CAIRDRSFSGNTIYF,TGTGCCATCAGGGACAGAAGCTTCTCTGGAAACACCATATATTTT,TRBJ1-3,NA,NA,TRBV10-3
CASSQPGTGAPSSYNEQFF,TGTGCCAGCAGCCAACCGGGGACGGGGGCCCCGAGCTCCTACAATGAGCAGTTCTTC,TRBJ2-1,NA,once,TRBV7-9
CASSLMISYNEQFF,TGTGCCAGCAGTTTGATGATCTCCTACAATGAGCAGTTCTTC,TRBJ2-1,NA,NA,TRBV28
CASSLFPPPGQGVHEQYF,TGTGCCAGCAGTTTATTTCCCCCTCCGGGACAGGGGGTTCACGAGCAGTACTTC,TRBJ2-7,TRBD1,NA,TRBV28
CASSDNPYEQYF,TGCGCCAGCAGTGACAACCCCTACGAGCAGTACTTC,TRBJ2-7,NA,few,TRBV10-2
CASSPPAGTGVYEQYF,TGTGCCAGCTCACCACCGGCCGGAACAGGGGTTTACGAGCAGTACTTC,TRBJ2-7,TRBD1,NA,TRBV18
CASSVVSGEGGDEQYF,TGTGCCAGCAGCGTAGTTTCGGGAGAAGGTGGGGACGAGCAGTACTTC,TRBJ2-7,NA,NA,TRBV9
CASSLGQGTIYNEQFF,TGTGCCAGCAGTTTAGGGCAGGGAACGATCTACAATGAGCAGTTCTTC,TRBJ2-1,NA,NA,TRBV27
CASSLGLQSYEQYF,TGCGCCAGCAGCCTGGGACTGCAGTCCTACGAGCAGTACTTC,TRBJ2-7,NA,NA,TRBV4-1
CASSLASGGYNEQFF,TGTGCCAGCAGCTTGGCCAGCGGAGGGTACAATGAGCAGTTCTTC,TRBJ2-1,NA,NA,TRBV11-3
CASSYVSNYGYTF,TGTGCCAGCAGTTACGTAAGTAACTATGGCTACACCTTC,TRBJ1-2,NA,NA,TRBV6-5
CASSPWDRAKDTQYF,TGTGCCAGCAGTCCCTGGGACAGGGCGAAAGATACGCAGTATTTT,TRBJ2-3,TRBD1,NA,TRBV6-1
CASSPGVSSYNEQFF,TGTGCCAGCAGCCCTGGGGTGAGCTCCTACAATGAGCAGTTCTTC,TRBJ2-1,NA,NA,TRBV7-6
CASSSQPGLAGIYEQYF,TGTGCCAGCAGCTCTCAACCTGGGCTAGCGGGGATCTACGAGCAGTACTTC,TRBJ2-7,TRBD2,NA,TRBV7-9